These T cell receptor beta chains were read from a single sample in a study of identical twins. One entry per CDR3 protein, called by TCRdb with MiXCR from the 5' RACE reads. The sample has approximately 690,000 distinct CDR3 sequences, roughly 6.2% seen once. Sequenced input: naive T cells sorted from blood. These receptors were collected from a man younger than 35 in good health. Each CDR3 is given with its conserved first and last residue. The order of the fields is V gene, clone size, D gene, CDR3 length, J gene, CDR3 DNA, CDR3 protein. The D gene is left open where the match is weak. Expanded clones are given a class, and other clones once, few, many or no size at all.

TRBV4-3	many	.	13	TRBJ2-1	TGCGCCAGCAGCCAGATGGAGGGGGCCGAGCAGTTCTTC	CASSQMEGAEQFF
TRBV4-3	many	TRBD2	19	TRBJ2-5	TGCGCCAGCAGCCAAGATCTAGATAGCGGGACCACCTTTATGGAGACCCAGTACTTC	CASSQDLDSGTTFMETQYF
TRBV5-1	few	TRBD1	19	TRBJ2-6	TGCGCCAGCAGCCCGAAGGTGGGGACAGGGAGCTCTGGGGCCAACGTCCTGACTTTC	CASSPKVGTGSSGANVLTF
TRBV9	many	TRBD2	15	TRBJ2-5	TGTGCCAGCAGCCCACGGACTAGCGGGGAAGAGACCCAGTACTTC	CASSPRTSGEETQYF
TRBV5-1	many	TRBD1	14	TRBJ2-4	TGCGCCAGCAGCTTGGTCTCAGGGGGCAACATTCAGTACTTC	CASSLVSGGNIQYF
TRBV6-5	few	.	12	TRBJ2-1	TGTGCCAGCAGTTACTTTGGGGGTGAGCAGTTCTTC	CASSYFGGEQFF
TRBV6-5	.	.	15	TRBJ1-5	TGTGCCAGCAGTTACTCGCAAGGTCATAATCAGCCCCAGCATTTT	CASSYSQGHNQPQHF
TRBV12-3/TRBV12-4	.	.	12	TRBJ2-5	TGTGCCAGCAGTCCTCAAATAGAGACCCAGTACTTC	CASSPQIETQYF
TRBV7-9	few	.	16	TRBJ2-3	TGTGCCAGCAGCCCCCGTGGGGGGCGGGACACAGATACGCAGTATTTT	CASSPRGGRDTDTQYF
TRBV6-2/TRBV6-3	many	.	15	TRBJ1-2	TGTGCCAGCAGTTACTCGACCAAGGAAAACTATGGCTACACCTTC	CASSYSTKENYGYTF
TRBV15	many	.	14	TRBJ1-5	TGTGCCACCAGTAGAGCGGGGGGCAATCAGCCCCAGCATTTT	CATSRAGGNQPQHF
TRBV29-1	many	.	11	TRBJ1-1	TGCAGCGGAAATATGAACACTGAAGCTTTCTTT	CSGNMNTEAFF
TRBV15	many	.	14	TRBJ2-5	TGTGCCACCAGCTTAACTCAGGGCGGTGAGACCCAGTACTTC	CATSLTQGGETQYF
TRBV3-1	.	.	13	TRBJ2-1	TGTGCCAGCAGCCAAGATGGCGTACATAAGCAGTTCTTC	CASSQDGVHKQFF
TRBV20-1	many	TRBD2	13	TRBJ2-7	TGCAGTGCTTTACTAGCGGGAGATTACGAGCAGTACTTC	CSALLAGDYEQYF
TRBV28	.	TRBD1	14	TRBJ2-7	TGTGCCAGCAGTATCCGGGGACAGAGCTACGAGCAGTACTTC	CASSIRGQSYEQYF
TRBV4-1	many	.	16	TRBJ2-3	TGCGCCAGCAGCCAAGAGAGCGTACCAAGCACAGATACGCAGTATTTT	CASSQESVPSTDTQYF
TRBV28	few	TRBD2	15	TRBJ2-1	TGTGCCAGCAGTCAGGGACTAGCGCAGTACAATGAGCAGTTCTTC	CASSQGLAQYNEQFF
TRBV25-1	many	.	14	TRBJ2-7	TGTGCCAGCAGTGAATCCCAATGGGGGAACGAGCAGTACTTC	CASSESQWGNEQYF
TRBV20-1	many	.	13	TRBJ2-1	TGCAGTGCTAGGCCTAGTCGGGCCAATGAGCAGTTCTTC	CSARPSRANEQFF
TRBV12-3/TRBV12-4	.	TRBD2	14	TRBJ2-7	TGTGCCAGCAGTTTAAAGAGGGGCGGGGGCGAGCAGTACTTC	CASSLKRGGGEQYF
TRBV28	few	.	15	TRBJ1-2	TGTGCCAGCAGTTTGACCCAGGGGTCCTTCTATGGCTACACCTTC	CASSLTQGSFYGYTF
TRBV29-1	many	TRBD1	14	TRBJ2-3	TGCAGCGTTGCGGACAGGGGACATACAGATACGCAGTATTTT	CSVADRGHTDTQYF
TRBV10-3	few	.	13	TRBJ1-2	TGTGCCATCCACGGGGACCATGGAAATTGGTACACCTTC	CAIHGDHGNWYTF
TRBV12-3/TRBV12-4	few	TRBD2	17	TRBJ2-5	TGTGCCAGCAGTCCAGGACTAGCGCCTCATCGCCGAGAGACCCAGTACTTC	CASSPGLAPHRRETQYF
TRBV7-6	few	TRBD2	14	TRBJ2-1	TGTGCCAGCAGCCCCCGAGCGGGAAGCAATGAGCAGTTCTTC	CASSPRAGSNEQFF
TRBV7-9	many	.	13	TRBJ1-2	TGTGCCAGCAGCCACGGGGTTAACTATGGCTACACCTTC	CASSHGVNYGYTF
TRBV7-2	many	TRBD1	16	TRBJ2-2	TGTGCCAGCAGCTTTTTAGAGGACAGGGCGCACGGGGAGCTGTTTTTT	CASSFLEDRAHGELFF
TRBV18	.	TRBD2	16	TRBJ2-7	TGTGCCAGCTCACCACGGGCTAGCGGGCTCACCTACGAGCAGTACTTC	CASSPRASGLTYEQYF
TRBV7-2	.	.	13	TRBJ2-7	TGTGCCAGCAGCGCCTACCGGGGATACGAGCAGTACTTC	CASSAYRGYEQYF